This T cell receptor beta chain derives from a study of shared clonotypes between healthy human individuals. Overall study results and limits: Generally, naive subsets (rather than memory subsets) showed larger estimated richness.

The CDR3 sequence is 13 residues long. Trimming removed 6 bases from V and 4 bases from J; junction bases left unmatched: 4. Per the germline V gene, CDR1 is MDHEN and CDR2 is SYDVKM. Comments on this clone: The antigen is not known.

Genomic DNA of every subset was divided equally among multiple immunoSEQ plates. Sequencing was performed with immunoSEQ multiplex PCR; in TCRdb, only in-frame clones are kept and a portion is missing. The sample lists some 2.1 million clones, about 95% occurring once. CD45RO-negative cells were positively selected for CCR7, leaving out terminally differentiated effector memory CD45RA+ cells. Sequencing was performed on naive CD8+ T cells sorted from blood. This clonotype was obtained from a man in his late teens or twenties in good health. The chain has TRBV28 and TRBJ2-7; 9 nucleotides line up with TRBD1. As DNA, the CDR3 is TGTGCCAGCAGCACAGGGGGCGTTTACGAGCAGTACTTC. Its translation: CASSTGGVYEQYF.